The next 32 T cell receptor beta chains were all read from a single sample in a study of somatic mutations in cytotoxic T cells in rheumatoid arthritis (dated by TCRdb to between 2016 and 2019). Library creation used the immunoSEQ multiplex PCR assay. Here the immuneACCESS table is served through TCRdb, limited to in-frame sequences with V and J called. Missing clones are a known gap in these copies; in checked studies unresolved V genes cover under half, and the rest lacks a known reason. Within this sample are some 20,000 clones, with about 83% of them counted one time only. Approximately 15% of the sample belongs to the ten largest clones. Sequenced material: CD8+ T cells sorted from blood. Receptors were obtained from an adult with rheumatoid arthritis.

This chain uses TRBV7-2 with TRBJ2-2, with 14 bases aligning to TRBD2. V lost 1 base and J lost 6; bases outside the gene matches: 4. The CDR3 consists of 17 residues. Germline CDR1 reads SGHTA; CDR2 reads FQGNSA. The CDR3 loop is CASSLGSTSGGAGELFF. The CDR3 coding sequence is TGTGCCAGCAGCTTAGGGTCGACTAGCGGGGGGGCCGGGGAGCTGTTTTTT.

Here the CDR3 reads CASRQSRGRGYGYTF. The CDR3 DNA reads as TGTGCCAGTAGACAATCCAGGGGTAGGGGCTATGGCTACACCTTC. The V gene is TRBV19, the J gene TRBJ1-2, with a possible D match to TRBD1 (6 bases). V lost 6 bases and J lost 4, with 18 bases in between. Per the germline V gene, CDR1 is LNHDA and CDR2 is SQIVND (reference sequence). This CDR3 is built from 15 residues.

The rearrangement joins TRBV13 to TRBJ2-1; 8 nucleotides line up with TRBD1. The CDR3 extends over 17 amino acids. Germline loops: CDR1 PRHDT, CDR2 FYEKMQ (reference sequence). V dropped 0 bases and J dropped 3; count of bases not matched to a gene: 7. CDR3 loop: CASSLGLGQASYNEQFF. In nucleotides, the CDR3 is TGTGCCAGCAGCTTAGGCCTGGGACAGGCAAGCTACAATGAGCAGTTCTTC.

The chain joins TRBV5-1 to TRBJ2-1; weak D call: TRBD2 (6 bases). CDR3 length: 13 amino acids. The germline CDR1 and CDR2 sequences are SGHRS and YFSETQ. The V gene lost 7 bases and the J gene lost 0 bases, with 8 bases spanning the gap. The CDR3 is CASAGGSYNEQFF. The CDR3 bases are TGCGCCAGCGCCGGGGGCTCCTACAATGAGCAGTTCTTC.

The CDR3 sequence is CASSTTGHIISGNTIYF. The DNA for the CDR3 is TGTGCCAGCAGTACAACGGGACACATAATCTCTGGAAACACCATATATTTT. This chain joins TRBV27 and TRBJ1-3, with D possibly matching TRBD1 (6 bases). The CDR3 has 17 amino acids. Trimming shortened V by 5 bases and J by 0 bases, and 17 bases separated the two germline ends. CDR1 and CDR2 from the germline V gene are MNHEY and SMNVEV (reference sequence).

This chain joins TRBV27 and TRBJ2-5; 8 bases fit TRBD1. Germline lookup yields CDR1 MNHEY and CDR2 SMNVEV (reference sequence). The CDR3 consists of 16 residues. After removal of 5 bases from V and 1 base from J, the junction contained 9 bases not matched to a gene. The CDR3: CASSPRDRSLQETQYF. The CDR3 DNA follows: TGTGCCAGCAGTCCCCGGGACAGGAGCCTCCAAGAGACCCAGTACTTC.

The chain links TRBV21-1 to TRBJ1-4. TRBV21-1 is a recognized pseudogene. This CDR3 contains 15 residues. CDR3 DNA sequence: TGTGCCAGCAGCTCCCGGGAGGACCCTATTGAAAAACTGTTTTTT. Translation gives CASSSREDPIEKLFF.

The genes are TRBV6-1 and TRBJ2-3, with TRBD1 matching 8 bases. There are 15 residues in the CDR3. Per the germline V gene, CDR1 is MNHNS and CDR2 is SASEGT. V shed 6 bases and J 2 bases; nucleotides not matched to a gene: 7. This chain's CDR3 is CASSTRTGITDTQYF. DNA of the CDR3: TGTGCCAGCAGCACTAGGACAGGGATCACAGATACGCAGTATTTT.

The chain has TRBV27 and TRBJ1-1; no clear D gene. V was trimmed by 6 bases and J by 0 bases, leaving 8 bases between them. The CDR3 loop spans 13 amino acids. The germline V gene has CDR1 MNHEY and CDR2 SMNVEV (reference sequence). CDR3 in DNA: TGTGCCAGCAGGCTAAACCTGAACACTGAAGCTTTCTTT. Its protein is CASRLNLNTEAFF.

In this sample, this clone turned up once. The chain recombines TRBV6-1 with TRBJ1-2; TRBD1 matches at 7 bases. The CDR3 runs 14 residues. V trimming: 2 bases; J trimming: 5 bases; junction bases outside the gene matches: 5. Per germline, CDR1 MNHNS and CDR2 SASEGT. In nucleotides, the CDR3 is TGTGCCAGCAGTGAAAGGGGGCGAAATTATGGCTACACCTTC. It codes for CASSERGRNYGYTF.

The chain combines TRBV27 with TRBJ1-5; D is unresolved. V was clipped by 5 bases and J by 4 bases, with 12 bases between them. Looked up from germline, CDR1 is MNHEY and CDR2 is SMNVEV (reference sequence). The CDR3 loop spans 14 amino acids. The CDR3: CASSPGISNQPQHF. The DNA for the CDR3 is TGTGCCAGCAGTCCGGGTATATCAAATCAGCCCCAGCATTTT.

The V and J genes are TRBV7-8 and TRBJ1-1; D not certain. The CDR3 is 12 residues long. Trimming took 8 bases from V and 4 from J, leaving 11 bases between them. Per the germline V gene, CDR1 is SGHVS and CDR2 is FQNEAQ. CDR3 nucleotide sequence: TGTGCCAGCGACCCCTTGGGCACTGAAGCTTTCTTT. This sequence encodes CASDPLGTEAFF.

V and J are TRBV7-9 and TRBJ1-6, with a tentative D call TRBD1 (5 bases). V gave up 0 bases and J gave up 14 bases, with 14 bases separating them. Germline CDR1 SEHNR, CDR2 FQNEAQ (reference sequence). The CDR3 loop spans 14 amino acids. The CDR3: CASSLAGDGLSLHF. CDR3 DNA: TGTGCCAGCAGCTTAGCTGGGGACGGTCTCTCCCTCCACTTT.

The rearrangement joins TRBV7-6 to TRBJ2-5, with a weak D call TRBD1 (6 bases). The length of the CDR3 is 16 residues. Germline CDR1 is SGHVS and CDR2 is FNYEAQ. Trimming took 4 bases from V and 4 from J, leaving 19 bases between them. The DNA for the CDR3 is TGTGCCAGCAGCTGGAAGGGGGACCCAAATGTAGAGACCCAGTACTTC. Protein product: CASSWKGDPNVETQYF.

This clone appeared once. The chain employs TRBV9 and TRBJ1-1, with D uncertain. This CDR3 comprises 14 residues. V lost 0 bases and J lost 1, with 7 bases in between. In germline, CDR1 is SGDLS, CDR2 YYNGEE. The CDR3 loop is CASSVAAENTEAFF. CDR3 nucleotides: TGTGCCAGCAGCGTAGCTGCCGAGAACACTGAAGCTTTCTTT.

J is TRBJ2-3 and V is TRBV14; a weak D match, TRBD2 (6 bases). CDR3 size: 15 residues. Trimming removed 4 bases at V and 1 base at J, with 12 bases between. Germline CDR1 reads SGHDN; CDR2 reads FVKESK. As DNA, the CDR3 is TGTGCCAGCAGCCTCCGGTGGGGGGGCACAGATACGCAGTATTTT. This gives the protein CASSLRWGGTDTQYF.

The rearrangement links TRBV6-6 to TRBJ1-5; 7 bases agree with TRBD1. Germline V gene data show CDR1 as MNHNY and CDR2 as SVGAGI (reference sequence). V lost 4 bases and J lost 4; bases outside the gene matches: 4. The CDR3 is 14 amino acids. The CDR3 sequence: CASSSAGGNQPQHF. The CDR3 nucleotides are TGTGCCAGCAGTTCGGCAGGGGGGAATCAGCCCCAGCATTTT.

The chain is built from TRBV13 and TRBJ1-2; no clear D. Germline-derived CDR1 and CDR2 are PRHDT and FYEKMQ (reference sequence). The CDR3 runs 13 residues. V lost 5 bases, J lost 11 bases, and 18 bases lay in between. This chain's CDR3 is CASSRGREEMYTF. The DNA of the CDR3 is TGTGCCAGCAGCCGCGGACGGGAGGAGATGTACACCTTC. Full variable domain (missing parts from reference TRBV13 and TRBJ1-2): AAGVIQSPRHLIKEKRETATLKCYPIPRHDTVYWYQQGPGQDPQFLISFYEKMQSDKGSIPDRFSAQQFSDYHSELNMSSLELGDSALYFCASSRGREEMYTFGSGTRLTVV.

The V and J genes are TRBV6-5 and TRBJ2-3, with D unclear. This CDR3 comprises 14 residues. Trimming took 8 bases from V and 2 from J, leaving 14 bases between them. Germline assignment: CDR1 MNHEY and CDR2 SVGAGI. This chain's CDR3 is CASASWAATDTQYF. CDR3 bases: TGTGCCAGCGCTTCCTGGGCGGCCACAGATACGCAGTATTTT.

The chain employs TRBV9 and TRBJ2-5; 11 bases fit TRBD1. Trimming cost V 2 bases and J 7 bases; bases outside gene matches: 7. Germline CDR1 reads SGDLS; CDR2 reads YYNGEE. This CDR3 comprises 15 residues. The chain's CDR3 is CASSVGDRGKGTQYF. In DNA form, the CDR3 reads TGTGCCAGCAGCGTGGGGGACAGGGGGAAGGGGACCCAGTACTTC.

V and J are TRBV20-1 and TRBJ2-4; D may match TRBD1 or TRBD2 (5 bases each). The CDR3 has 10 amino acids. CDR1 and CDR2 (germline): DFQATT, SNEGSKA (reference sequence). With 6 bases removed from V and 13 bases from J, the gap between germline ends came to 13 bases. CDR3 residues: CSAGPGPQYF. As DNA, the CDR3 is TGCAGTGCCGGCCCGGGACCACAGTACTTC.

CDR3 bases: TGTGCCAGCAGCTTAGTAAGAGGGACCAATGAGCAGTTCTTC. Amino acids: CASSLVRGTNEQFF. V is TRBV11-2 and J is TRBJ2-1; D possibly matches TRBD1 or TRBD2 (5 bases each). V lost 1 base to trimming and J lost 6 bases, with 10 bases between them. This CDR3 is built from 14 residues. Germline loops: CDR1 SGHAT, CDR2 FQNNGV.

The chain joins TRBV9 to TRBJ2-3; D unresolved. Trimming took off 1 base at V and 4 bases at J, with 10 bases between the two ends. The CDR3 runs 14 residues. Germline V lookup: CDR1 SGDLS, CDR2 YYNGEE. The CDR3 sequence is CASSVSGISDTQYF. In DNA form, the CDR3 reads TGTGCCAGCAGCGTATCTGGGATCTCAGATACGCAGTATTTT. The full variable domain, in which reference TRBV9 and TRBJ2-3 provide the parts outside the CDR3, is DSGVTQTPKHLITATGQRVTLRCSPRSGDLSVYWYQQSLDQGLQFLIQYYNGEERAKGNILERFSAQQFPDLHSELNLSSLELGDSALYFCASSVSGISDTQYFGPGTRLTVL.

The V call is TRBV7-8, the J call TRBJ2-7; 7 nucleotides match TRBD2. The CDR3 length is 15 residues. J lost 2 bases, V lost 4 bases, and 8 bases had no gene match. Looked up from germline, CDR1 is SGHVS and CDR2 is FQNEAQ. CDR3 in amino acids: CASSSPGGFTYEQYF. CDR3 sequence (DNA): TGTGCCAGCAGCTCCCCGGGAGGCTTCACCTACGAGCAGTACTTC.

This chain uses TRBV6-5 with TRBJ1-2; no definite D call. CDR3 length: 15 amino acids. Germline-derived CDR1 and CDR2 are MNHEY and SVGAGI. V was clipped by 6 bases and J by 4 bases, with 18 bases between them. The CDR3 region has the DNA TGTGCCAGCAGGACGGCCGGGTGGCAGACCTATGGCTACACCTTC. This gives the protein CASRTAGWQTYGYTF.

The chain couples TRBV7-9 to TRBJ1-1; perhaps TRBD1 as D (5 bases). The CDR3 runs to 11 residues. Germline CDR1 reads SEHNR; CDR2 reads FQNEAQ (reference sequence). The V end lost 2 bases, the J end lost 8 bases, and 6 bases lay between the germline ends. The CDR3 region is CASSLTGEAFF. In nucleotides, the CDR3 is TGTGCCAGCAGCTTAACAGGAGAAGCTTTCTTT.

CDR3 protein: CASSQGEQPNTGELFF. CDR3 coding DNA: TGCGCCAGCAGCCAAGGGGAACAACCGAACACCGGGGAGCTGTTTTTT. V and J are TRBV4-3 and TRBJ2-2, with D unresolved. Trimming removed 1 base from V and 0 bases from J, with 9 bases in between. CDR1 and CDR2 (germline): LGHNA, YSLEER. CDR3 length: 16 residues.

In the case of this clone: Other DNA variants within this sample encode the same CDR3. V and J are TRBV7-6 and TRBJ2-1, with D possibly TRBD2 on 5 matching bases. The CDR3 sequence is 12 residues long. V was cut by 5 bases and J by 9 bases, with 11 bases left in between. CDR1 is SGHVS, CDR2 FNYEAQ, per germline. CDR3 region: CASSLIRGEQFF. The CDR3 DNA is TGTGCCAGCAGCCTGATTCGGGGTGAGCAGTTCTTC.

This chain connects TRBV5-6 to TRBJ2-1; D call uncertain. This CDR3 has 12 residues. V lost 5 bases to trimming and J lost 8 bases, with 11 bases between them. The germline CDR1 and CDR2 sequences are SGHDT and YYEEEE. CDR3 loop: CASRSFEDEQFF. CDR3 DNA sequence: TGTGCCAGCAGGTCGTTCGAGGATGAGCAGTTCTTC.

For the CDR3, the DNA is TGTGCCAGCGCATGGGGGGCTTACAATGAGCAGTTCTTC. Protein sequence: CASAWGAYNEQFF. The V call is TRBV27, the J call TRBJ2-1; the D call may be TRBD1 or TRBD2 (6 bases each). Germline V gene data show CDR1 as MNHEY and CDR2 as SMNVEV (reference sequence). The CDR3 loop spans 13 amino acids. The V gene lost 8 bases and the J gene lost 4 bases, with 12 bases spanning the gap.

The rearrangement uses TRBV27 and TRBJ2-1; D is possibly TRBD2 (6 bases). The CDR3 totals 15 residues. CDR1 and CDR2 from the germline V gene are MNHEY and SMNVEV (reference sequence). V dropped 3 bases and J dropped 5 bases, with 14 bases sitting between them. The CDR3 region is CASSLILPGDNEQFF. CDR3 sequence (DNA): TGTGCCAGCAGTTTGATTCTCCCGGGAGACAATGAGCAGTTCTTC.

CDR3 protein: CASSLVARLTDTQYF. The DNA of the CDR3 is TGTGCCAGCAGTTTAGTCGCCCGGCTCACAGATACGCAGTATTTT. This sequence joins TRBV28 and TRBJ2-3; D ambiguous. The CDR3 has 15 amino acids. Looked up from germline, CDR1 is MDHEN and CDR2 is SYDVKM. V was cut by 2 bases and J by 2 bases, with 11 bases left in between.